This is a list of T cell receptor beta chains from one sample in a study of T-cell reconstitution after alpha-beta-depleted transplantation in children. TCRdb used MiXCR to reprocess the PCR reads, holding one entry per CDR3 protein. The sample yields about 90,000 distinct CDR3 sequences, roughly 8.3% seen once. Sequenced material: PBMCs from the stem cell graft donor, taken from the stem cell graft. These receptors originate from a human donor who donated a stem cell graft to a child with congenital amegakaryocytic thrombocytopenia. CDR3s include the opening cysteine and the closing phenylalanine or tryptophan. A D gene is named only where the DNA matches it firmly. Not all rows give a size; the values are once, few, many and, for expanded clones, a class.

CDR3nt: TGTGCCAGCAGCCAAGGCGTACAGGGGTCCTACGAGCAGTACTTC
CDR3aa: CASSQGVQGSYEQYF
j_gene: TRBJ2-7
d_gene: TRBD1
v_gene: TRBV7-8
abundance: many

CDR3nt: TGTGCCAGCAGCCCCGGACTAGCGGGGCCCGTCGGGGATACGCAGTATTTT
CDR3aa: CASSPGLAGPVGDTQYF
j_gene: TRBJ2-3
d_gene: TRBD2
v_gene: TRBV7-8
abundance: .

CDR3nt: TGTGCCAGCAGTCCCGCCACAGATACGCAGTATTTT
CDR3aa: CASSPATDTQYF
j_gene: TRBJ2-3
d_gene: .
v_gene: TRBV6-4
abundance: .

CDR3nt: TGCAGTGCTAGAATGTCGTCAACTAGCACAGATACGCAGTATTTT
CDR3aa: CSARMSSTSTDTQYF
j_gene: TRBJ2-3
d_gene: .
v_gene: TRBV20-1
abundance: many

CDR3nt: TGCAGCGTCGAGGGACAGCCCGAAGAGACCCAGTACTTC
CDR3aa: CSVEGQPEETQYF
j_gene: TRBJ2-5
d_gene: TRBD1
v_gene: TRBV29-1
abundance: many

CDR3nt: TGTGCCAGCAGTCGGGACAGGGTATCTCATGGCTACACCTTC
CDR3aa: CASSRDRVSHGYTF
j_gene: TRBJ1-2
d_gene: TRBD1
v_gene: TRBV6-5
abundance: many

CDR3nt: TGCAGTGCTAGAGGAGGGCCCATACGGGGGAACACTGAAGCTTTCTTT
CDR3aa: CSARGGPIRGNTEAFF
j_gene: TRBJ1-1
d_gene: .
v_gene: TRBV20-1
abundance: many

CDR3nt: TGCAGTGCTAGTGAAACAGGGAACCGCGAAAAACTGTTTTTT
CDR3aa: CSASETGNREKLFF
j_gene: TRBJ1-4
d_gene: .
v_gene: TRBV20-1
abundance: few

CDR3nt: TGTGCCAGCAGGAGACTAGCGGGGGTGACAGATACGCAGTATTTT
CDR3aa: CASRRLAGVTDTQYF
j_gene: TRBJ2-3
d_gene: TRBD2
v_gene: TRBV2
abundance: many

CDR3nt: TGTGCCAGGGGCCCCGGGAGGGTCGATCAGCCCCAGCATTTT
CDR3aa: CARGPGRVDQPQHF
j_gene: TRBJ1-5
d_gene: .
v_gene: TRBV5-2
abundance: .

CDR3nt: TGTGCCAGCAGCTCCCGGGACTTTAACAATGAGCAGTTCTTC
CDR3aa: CASSSRDFNNEQFF
j_gene: TRBJ2-1
d_gene: .
v_gene: TRBV13
abundance: many

CDR3nt: TGCAGCGTTGAAGAGAATGAAGCTTTCTTT
CDR3aa: CSVEENEAFF
j_gene: TRBJ1-1
d_gene: .
v_gene: TRBV29-1
abundance: .

CDR3nt: TGCAGTGCTAGAGTCCCAGCCCAGGGCACGGATGAGCAGTTCTTC
CDR3aa: CSARVPAQGTDEQFF
j_gene: TRBJ2-1
d_gene: .
v_gene: TRBV20-1
abundance: many

CDR3nt: TGCGCCAGCAGTGGCCTAGCTCAAGAGACCCAGTACTTC
CDR3aa: CASSGLAQETQYF
j_gene: TRBJ2-5
d_gene: .
v_gene: TRBV10-2
abundance: many

CDR3nt: TGCAGTGCTGTACAGAGTGGCGAGGGCATTCAGTACTTC
CDR3aa: CSAVQSGEGIQYF
j_gene: TRBJ2-4
d_gene: .
v_gene: TRBV20-1
abundance: few

CDR3nt: TGTGCCAGCAGTGAATGGGGTGAGGGACTAAACACCATATATTTT
CDR3aa: CASSEWGEGLNTIYF
j_gene: TRBJ1-3
d_gene: .
v_gene: TRBV25-1
abundance: many

CDR3nt: TGCGCCAGCAGCCCAAGGGCACAGACCAACACCGGGGAGCTGTTTTTT
CDR3aa: CASSPRAQTNTGELFF
j_gene: TRBJ2-2
d_gene: .
v_gene: TRBV5-1
abundance: many

CDR3nt: TGTGCCAGCAGCTCGACTCTACGGGACACAGATACGCAGTATTTT
CDR3aa: CASSSTLRDTDTQYF
j_gene: TRBJ2-3
d_gene: .
v_gene: TRBV9
abundance: many

CDR3nt: TGTGCCAGCAGCTCAGGGGGCGGCTTTGGTGAAAAACTGTTTTTT
CDR3aa: CASSSGGGFGEKLFF
j_gene: TRBJ1-4
d_gene: TRBD1
v_gene: TRBV7-9
abundance: many

CDR3nt: TGTGCCAGCAGACGATACTTGCCGGGACAGGGTTCAGATACGCAGTATTTT
CDR3aa: CASRRYLPGQGSDTQYF
j_gene: TRBJ2-3
d_gene: TRBD1
v_gene: TRBV7-2
abundance: many

CDR3nt: TGCGCCAGCAGCTCCAGACACGGTGGCTCCTACGAGCAGTACTTC
CDR3aa: CASSSRHGGSYEQYF
j_gene: TRBJ2-7
d_gene: .
v_gene: TRBV5-1
abundance: many

CDR3nt: TGTGCCACCAGCCCCCGAAGTGGGGCCAACGTCCTGACTTTC
CDR3aa: CATSPRSGANVLTF
j_gene: TRBJ2-6
d_gene: .
v_gene: TRBV15
abundance: many

CDR3nt: TGTGCCAGCGGCACCTACAGCCGCTACGAGCAGTACTTC
CDR3aa: CASGTYSRYEQYF
j_gene: TRBJ2-7
d_gene: .
v_gene: TRBV28
abundance: many

CDR3nt: TGCAGTGCACAGGGAGGCCAAGAGACCCAGTACTTC
CDR3aa: CSAQGGQETQYF
j_gene: TRBJ2-5
d_gene: .
v_gene: TRBV20-1
abundance: many

CDR3nt: TGTGCCAGCTCACCGCGGGTCAGTATATCCAATGAGCAGTTCTTC
CDR3aa: CASSPRVSISNEQFF
j_gene: TRBJ2-1
d_gene: .
v_gene: TRBV18
abundance: .

CDR3nt: TGCAGCGTCGCCGCTAACACCTACGAGCAGTACTTC
CDR3aa: CSVAANTYEQYF
j_gene: TRBJ2-7
d_gene: .
v_gene: TRBV29-1
abundance: .

CDR3nt: TGTGCCAGCTCACCGGTAGCGGGACCAACCTACGAGCAGTACTTC
CDR3aa: CASSPVAGPTYEQYF
j_gene: TRBJ2-7
d_gene: TRBD2
v_gene: TRBV18
abundance: many

CDR3nt: TGTGCCAGCAGCCAAGATTCAGCGGCCTACAATGAGCAGTTCTTC
CDR3aa: CASSQDSAAYNEQFF
j_gene: TRBJ2-1
d_gene: .
v_gene: TRBV3-1
abundance: few

CDR3nt: TGTGCCAGCAGCGCCGCCGGGACAAGTGAGCAGTTCTTC
CDR3aa: CASSAAGTSEQFF
j_gene: TRBJ2-1
d_gene: .
v_gene: TRBV9
abundance: many

CDR3nt: TGTGCCAGCAGTCCTGCTGGGACAGGATATGGCTACACCTTC
CDR3aa: CASSPAGTGYGYTF
j_gene: TRBJ1-2
d_gene: TRBD1
v_gene: TRBV28
abundance: .

CDR3nt: TGTGCCAGCAGCCAAGACCGGCGGGGATACGAGCAGTACTTC
CDR3aa: CASSQDRRGYEQYF
j_gene: TRBJ2-7
d_gene: .
v_gene: TRBV14
abundance: many

CDR3nt: TGTGCCAGCAGCTTAGCTATTGACTATGAGCAGTTCTTC
CDR3aa: CASSLAIDYEQFF
j_gene: TRBJ2-1
d_gene: .
v_gene: TRBV11-1
abundance: many

CDR3nt: TGTGCCAGTAGCATTCTAACGGGGCCGCAGTATTTT
CDR3aa: CASSILTGPQYF
j_gene: TRBJ2-3
d_gene: .
v_gene: TRBV3-1
abundance: many

CDR3nt: TGCAGTGCTCCGGGACAATTGAACACTGAAGCTTTCTTT
CDR3aa: CSAPGQLNTEAFF
j_gene: TRBJ1-1
d_gene: .
v_gene: TRBV20-1
abundance: many

CDR3nt: TGTGCCTGGAGTAAGGACGTTGCTACCTACGAGCAGTACTTC
CDR3aa: CAWSKDVATYEQYF
j_gene: TRBJ2-7
d_gene: .
v_gene: TRBV30
abundance: .

CDR3nt: TGTGCCAGCACCTCTCCTCTAGCGGGAGGCGCGGTTTTCTTC
CDR3aa: CASTSPLAGGAVFF
j_gene: TRBJ2-1
d_gene: TRBD2
v_gene: TRBV7-3
abundance: few